This T cell receptor beta chain appears in the sequencing data of a study of cytomegalovirus exposure and HLA in healthy donors. A word on this clone: Its antigen is not identified.

General study findings and limits: HLA-A and HLA-B allele assignments for most subjects were reportedly predicted accurately using TCR beta sequences. Cytomegalovirus status was reportedly diagnosed by the classifier with high specificity and sensitivity.

PCR used 60 Vbeta primers and 13 Jbeta primers. TCRdb keeps only in-frame clones here, not all; method: immunoSEQ multiplex PCR. The sample lists approximately 130,000 clones, 55% to 75% seen once, with 4.2% in the top ten. The length of the CDR3 is 14 residues. Trimming stripped 4 bases from V and 7 bases from J, with 13 bases between. From germline, CDR1 is SNHLY and CDR2 FYNNEI. The chain uses TRBV2 and TRBJ1-4; a possible D gene is TRBD1 (6 bases). The sequencing input was PBMCs. The TCR comes from a man aged 50 or older in good health and CMV-seropositive. CDR3 nucleotides: TGTGCCAGCAGTGCACAGGGTTCTGGTGAAAAACTGTTTTTT. Amino acids: CASSAQGSGEKLFF. The full variable domain, in which reference TRBV2 and TRBJ1-4 provide the parts outside the CDR3, is EPEVTQTPSHQVTQMGQEVILRCVPISNHLYFYWYRQILGQKVEFLVSFYNNEISEKSEIFDDQFSVERPDGSNFTLKIRSTKLEDSAMYFCASSAQGSGEKLFFGSGTQLSVL.